This T cell receptor (beta chain) is from a study of CD8 T cells in Susac syndrome. The CDR3 runs to 12 residues. Per germline, CDR1 SQVTM and CDR2 ANQGSEA. V was pared by 1 base and J by 7 bases, with 0 bases of the junction left unmatched. The study used treatment-naive patients who had stable or active relapsing-remitting disease as multiple sclerosis controls. RNA, at roughly 0.45 to 1 ug, was reverse transcribed with random hexamers. TCRdb recomputed calls from the immunoSEQ multiplex PCR reads with MiXCR, one row per CDR3 protein. The repertoire holds some 140,000 distinct CDR3 sequences, with about 90% as singletons.

The receptor was isolated from a human donor with multiple sclerosis. Material for sequencing was CD8+ T cells from PBMCs. This chain uses TRBV29-1 with TRBJ1-1, with TRBD1 matching over 10 bases. The CDR3: CSVEGDRGEAFF. CDR3 coding DNA: TGCAGCGTTGAAGGGGACAGGGGTGAAGCTTTCTTT.